This T cell receptor (beta chain) emerged from a study of siplizumab effects on memory and regulatory T cells. The protocol was immunoSEQ multiplex PCR, while the TCRdb copy is restricted to in-frame clones and leaves out a portion. The sample holds 90,000 to 110,000 clones, approximately 94% seen once. CDR1 is LNHDA and CDR2 is SQIVND in the germline V gene (reference sequence). There are 15 residues in the CDR3. Trimming cost V 3 bases and J 0 bases, with 12 bases left between them. Input material: CD4+ T cells sorted from blood. The receptor was isolated from a human donor in good health. V is TRBV19 and J is TRBJ2-7, with D perhaps TRBD1 (6 bases). The DNA of the CDR3 is TGTGCCAGTAGTATCAACGACAGGAACTCCTACGAGCAGTACTTC. It translates to CASSINDRNSYEQYF.